The rows below give T cell receptor beta chains drawn from one sample of a study of a mutant IDH1 vaccine in newly diagnosed glioma. These receptors' antigens are unknown. Sequenced by immunoSEQ multiplex PCR; TCRdb stores in-frame clones only, minus some. The sample has 40,000 or so clones, less than 90% seen once; the top ten hold about 2.3%. The sample consisted of PBMCs, taken from a glioma patient whose treatment included an IDH1 peptide vaccine. These receptor sequences come from a man aged 40-55 years with glioma. Each CDR3 is given with its conserved first and last residue. A D gene is named only where the DNA matches it firmly. Clone size is stated in some rows and not others, as once, few, many or a class when expanded.

clone_size d_call j_call v_call cdr3_aa cdr3_nt
- - TRBJ2-2 TRBV6-4 CASSDSGGGQTGELFF TGTGCCAGCAGTGACTCAGGGGGGGGCCAGACCGGGGAGCTGTTTTTT
- - TRBJ1-2 TRBV7-2 CASSGGSTLYGYTF TGTGCCAGCAGCGGAGGCAGTACTCTCTATGGCTACACCTTC
- - TRBJ2-2 TRBV7-3 CASRPSSNTGELFF TGTGCCAGCAGGCCGAGCTCGAACACCGGGGAGCTGTTTTTT
- - TRBJ1-1 TRBV7-2 CASSALKGRTEAFF TGTGCCAGCAGCGCCCTGAAGGGTAGGACTGAAGCTTTCTTT
- - TRBJ1-5 TRBV6-1 CASSVQVQPQHF TGTGCCAGCAGTGTACAGGTTCAGCCCCAGCATTTT
- TRBD1 TRBJ2-3 TRBV7-2 CASSFTGDADTQYF TGTGCCAGCAGCTTTACAGGGGACGCAGATACGCAGTATTTT
- - TRBJ2-7 TRBV5-5 CASSFPGSPYEQYF TGTGCCAGCAGCTTCCCAGGAAGTCCCTACGAGCAGTACTTC
- TRBD2 TRBJ2-7 TRBV5-1 CASVPDSGSYYEQYF TGCGCCAGCGTACCCGATAGCGGGAGTTACTACGAGCAGTACTTC
- - TRBJ2-6 TRBV4-2 CASRAGGQGLVSGANVLTF TGTGCCAGCAGGGCGGGCGGTCAGGGTTTGGTCTCTGGGGCCAATGTCCTGACTTTC
once - TRBJ2-6 TRBV9 CASSVSVVGSGANVLTF TGTGCCAGCAGCGTAAGTGTGGTGGGTTCTGGGGCCAACGTCCTGACTTTC
once - TRBJ2-3 TRBV6-1 CASSRGVQTDTQYF TGTGCCAGCAGTAGAGGGGTTCAAACAGATACGCAGTATTTT
- - TRBJ2-7 TRBV2 CASRKDSSSYEQYF TGTGCCAGCAGGAAGGACAGCAGCTCCTACGAGCAGTACTTC
- TRBD1 TRBJ1-2 TRBV7-3 CASSSTHRGGYTF TGTGCCAGCAGCTCAACGCACAGGGGAGGCTACACCTTC
- TRBD1 TRBJ1-1 TRBV7-8 CASSEMTGAMNTEAFF TGTGCCAGCAGCGAGATGACAGGGGCTATGAACACTGAAGCTTTCTTT
- - TRBJ1-1 TRBV13 CASSLSRGRDDTEAFF TGTGCCAGCAGCTTAAGCCGGGGGCGCGATGACACTGAAGCTTTCTTT
- - TRBJ1-5 TRBV28 CASSLEEAGESLRHF TGTGCCAGCAGTTTGGAAGAGGCTGGGGAGAGTTTGAGGCATTTT
- TRBD1 TRBJ1-5 TRBV19 CASSIAPGGGSNQPQHF TGTGCCAGTAGTATAGCCCCGGGAGGGGGCAGCAATCAGCCCCAGCATTTT
- - TRBJ2-7 TRBV5-1 CASSLGVPSDEQYF TGCGCCAGCAGCTTAGGGGTCCCCTCGGACGAGCAGTACTTC
- - TRBJ2-7 TRBV5-1 CASSLDQYEQYF TGCGCCAGCAGCTTGGACCAGTACGAGCAGTACTTC
- TRBD1 TRBJ1-2 TRBV7-2 CASSENRGNYGYTF TGTGCCAGCAGCGAGAACAGGGGAAACTATGGCTACACCTTC
- - TRBJ2-7 TRBV7-2 CASSPGPSSYEQYF TGTGCCAGCAGCCCGGGTCCGAGCTCCTACGAGCAGTACTTC
- TRBD1 TRBJ2-7 TRBV20-1 CSAPTGSEQYF TGCAGTGCACCGACAGGGTCCGAGCAGTACTTC
- - TRBJ2-5 TRBV7-6 CASSLTSTIQETQYF TGTGCCAGCAGCTTAACTAGCACGATACAAGAGACCCAGTACTTC
- - TRBJ2-5 TRBV6-1 CASSEAGRGDTQYF TGTGCCAGCAGTGAAGCGGGCCGGGGAGATACCCAGTACTTC
- - TRBJ1-2 TRBV2 CALQGGYGYTF TGTGCCCTTCAGGGCGGCTATGGCTACACCTTC
- - TRBJ2-7 TRBV19 CASSIGTGDYEQYF TGTGCCAGTAGTATAGGGACTGGAGACTACGAGCAGTACTTC
- - TRBJ2-5 TRBV7-3 CASSSAPQGTQYF TGTGCCAGCAGCTCAGCCCCCCAAGGGACCCAGTACTTC
once TRBD1 TRBJ1-5 TRBV28 CASSLGQGRQPQHF TGTGCCAGCAGTCTCGGACAGGGCCGGCAGCCCCAGCATTTT
- - TRBJ2-7 TRBV6-7 CATPPLSSAPGYEQYF TGTGCCACCCCACCACTCTCTAGCGCCCCCGGGTACGAGCAGTACTTC
- - TRBJ1-1 TRBV6-5 CASSYRQDLAFF TGTGCCAGCAGTTACCGACAGGATTTAGCTTTCTTT
- - TRBJ2-2 TRBV6-5 CATNRARGELFF TGTGCCACGAACAGGGCTCGCGGGGAGCTGTTTTTT
- - TRBJ2-1 TRBV7-3 CASSYLGVGNEQFF TGTGCCAGCAGCTATCTGGGGGTTGGCAATGAGCAGTTCTTC
- - TRBJ1-3 TRBV7-8 CASSQSYGNTIYF TGTGCCAGCAGCCAGAGTTACGGAAACACCATATATTTT
once - TRBJ2-1 TRBV6-1 CASSEGQNIFNEQFF TGTGCCAGCAGTGAAGGCCAGAATATATTTAATGAGCAGTTCTTC
- - TRBJ1-1 TRBV6-4 CASSYAHFGAEAFF TGTGCCAGCAGTTATGCCCACTTCGGGGCTGAAGCTTTCTTT
- TRBD2 TRBJ2-5 TRBV7-7 CASSLGSGRRETQYF TGTGCTAGCAGCTTAGGGAGCGGGAGAAGAGAGACCCAGTACTTC
- - TRBJ1-2 TRBV19 CASSMGPGYGYTF TGTGCCAGTAGTATGGGACCAGGCTATGGCTACACCTTC
- - TRBJ2-2 TRBV7-2 CASSLRSARGTGELFF TGTGCCAGCAGCTTGCGTTCTGCGCGGGGCACCGGGGAGCTGTTTTTT
- TRBD1 TRBJ2-7 TRBV4-1 CASSQALDRGYEQYF TGCGCCAGCAGCCAAGCTTTGGACAGGGGCTACGAGCAGTACTTC
- TRBD2 TRBJ2-3 TRBV2 CASPREGNTDTQYF TGTGCCAGCCCCCGGGAGGGGAACACAGATACGCAGTATTTT
- - TRBJ1-1 TRBV27 CASSLRGSEAFF TGTGCCAGCAGTTTGAGGGGTTCTGAAGCTTTCTTT
- TRBD2 TRBJ2-7 TRBV4-2 CASSQPSGIAYEQYF TGTGCCAGCAGCCAACCTAGCGGCATTGCCTACGAGCAGTACTTC
- - TRBJ2-7 TRBV6-5 CASSYGRASLPEQYF TGTGCCAGCAGTTACGGACGGGCTAGCCTTCCCGAGCAGTACTTC
- TRBD1 TRBJ2-7 TRBV10-2 CASRDRGPYEQYF TGCGCCAGCCGGGACAGGGGGCCCTACGAGCAGTACTTC
- - TRBJ2-5 TRBV21-1 CASSKVGWGVQETQYF TGTGCCAGCAGCAAAGTAGGGTGGGGGGTCCAAGAGACCCAGTACTTC
few - TRBJ1-2 TRBV7-8 CASSSVSTGFYGYTF TGTGCCAGCAGCTCCGTTTCCACAGGGTTCTATGGCTACACCTTC
- - TRBJ2-6 TRBV11-1 CASSLSDSGANVLTF TGTGCCAGCAGCTTAAGTGACTCTGGGGCCAACGTCCTGACTTTC
- TRBD1 TRBJ2-2 TRBV18 CASSLQGAPTGELFF TGTGCCAGCTCGCTGCAGGGGGCGCCCACCGGGGAGCTGTTTTTT
few TRBD1 TRBJ1-2 TRBV5-1 CASSPRTGQGIYGYTF TGCGCCAGCAGCCCAAGGACTGGACAGGGGATCTATGGCTACACCTTC
- - TRBJ2-3 TRBV19 CASSDRGLTDTQYF TGTGCCAGTTCTGACAGAGGCCTCACAGATACGCAGTATTTT
- - TRBJ1-1 TRBV25-1 CASSERRNTEAFF TGTGCCAGCAGTGAACGGAGGAACACTGAAGCTTTCTTT
- - TRBJ2-7 TRBV7-2 CASSFRGYEQYF TGTGCCAGCAGCTTTCGGGGCTACGAGCAGTACTTC
- - TRBJ1-5 TRBV18 CASSARDGNQPQHF TGTGCCAGCTCAGCCAGGGATGGCAATCAGCCCCAGCATTTT